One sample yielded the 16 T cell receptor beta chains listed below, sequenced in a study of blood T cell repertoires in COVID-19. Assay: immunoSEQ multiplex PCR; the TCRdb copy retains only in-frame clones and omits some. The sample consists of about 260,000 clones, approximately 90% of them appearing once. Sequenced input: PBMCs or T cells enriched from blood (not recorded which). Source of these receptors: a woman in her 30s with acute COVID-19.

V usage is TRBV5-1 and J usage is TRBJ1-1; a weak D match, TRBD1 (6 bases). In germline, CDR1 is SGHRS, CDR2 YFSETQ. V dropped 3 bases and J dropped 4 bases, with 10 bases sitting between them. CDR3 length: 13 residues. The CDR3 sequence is CASSSGVVTEAFF. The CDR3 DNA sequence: TGCGCCAGCAGCTCAGGGGTGGTCACTGAAGCTTTCTTT.

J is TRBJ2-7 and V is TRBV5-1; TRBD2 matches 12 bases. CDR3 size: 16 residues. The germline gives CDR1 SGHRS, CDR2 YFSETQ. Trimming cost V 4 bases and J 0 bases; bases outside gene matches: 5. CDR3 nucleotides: TGCGCCAGCAGCCCCACTAGCGGGAGGTTCTCCTACGAGCAGTACTTC. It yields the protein CASSPTSGRFSYEQYF.

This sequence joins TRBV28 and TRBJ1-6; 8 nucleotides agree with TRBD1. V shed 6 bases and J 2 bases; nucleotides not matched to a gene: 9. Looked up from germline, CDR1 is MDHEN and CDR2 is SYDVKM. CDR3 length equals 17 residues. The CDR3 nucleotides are TGTGCCAGCAGGCCACGGGACAGGATTACCTATAATTCACCCCTCCACTTT. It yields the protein CASRPRDRITYNSPLHF.

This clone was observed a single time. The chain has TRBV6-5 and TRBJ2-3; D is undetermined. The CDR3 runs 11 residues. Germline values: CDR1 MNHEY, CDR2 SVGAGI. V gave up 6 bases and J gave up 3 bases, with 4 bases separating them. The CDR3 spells CASSQTDTQYF. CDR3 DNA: TGTGCCAGCAGCCAGACAGATACGCAGTATTTT.

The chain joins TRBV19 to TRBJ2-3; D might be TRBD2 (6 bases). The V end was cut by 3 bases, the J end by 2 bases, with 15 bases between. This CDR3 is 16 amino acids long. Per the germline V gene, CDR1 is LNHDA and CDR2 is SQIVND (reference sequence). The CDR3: CASSIGLGGYTDTQYF. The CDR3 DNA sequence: TGTGCCAGTAGTATTGGTCTAGGAGGGTACACAGATACGCAGTATTTT.

The CDR3: CASRGLAGNEQYF. The CDR3 bases are TGTGCCAGTAGGGGACTAGCGGGAAACGAGCAGTACTTC. V and J are TRBV19 and TRBJ2-7; 13 bases agree with TRBD2. This CDR3 has 13 residues. The V and J ends lost 6 bases and 5 bases, in that order; junction bases with no gene match: 1. Germline loops: CDR1 LNHDA, CDR2 SQIVND (reference sequence).

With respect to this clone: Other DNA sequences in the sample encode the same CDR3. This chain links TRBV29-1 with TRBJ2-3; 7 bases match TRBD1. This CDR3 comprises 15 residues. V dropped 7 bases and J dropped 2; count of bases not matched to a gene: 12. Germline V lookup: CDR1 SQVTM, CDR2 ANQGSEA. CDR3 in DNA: TGCAGCGGGCGGGTCGGGACAGCTTCCACAGATACGCAGTATTTT. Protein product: CSGRVGTASTDTQYF.

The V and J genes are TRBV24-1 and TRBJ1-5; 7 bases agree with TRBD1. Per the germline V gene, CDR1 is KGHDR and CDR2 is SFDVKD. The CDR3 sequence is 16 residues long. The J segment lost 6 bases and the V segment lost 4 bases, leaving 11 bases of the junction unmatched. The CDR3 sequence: CATSDEDRFRVQPQHF. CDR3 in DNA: TGTGCCACCAGTGACGAGGACAGGTTTAGAGTTCAGCCCCAGCATTTT.

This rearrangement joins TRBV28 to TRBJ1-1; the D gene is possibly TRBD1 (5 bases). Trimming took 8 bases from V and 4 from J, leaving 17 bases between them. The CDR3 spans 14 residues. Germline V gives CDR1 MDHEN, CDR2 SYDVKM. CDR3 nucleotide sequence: TGTGCCAGCGGTAGACCGCAGGGTTCCACTGAAGCTTTCTTT. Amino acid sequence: CASGRPQGSTEAFF.

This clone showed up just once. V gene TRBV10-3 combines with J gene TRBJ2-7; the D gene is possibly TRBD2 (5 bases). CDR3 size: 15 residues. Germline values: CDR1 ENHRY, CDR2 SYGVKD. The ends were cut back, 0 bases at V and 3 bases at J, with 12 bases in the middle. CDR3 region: CAISESWESNYEQYF. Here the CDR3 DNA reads TGTGCCATCAGTGAGTCATGGGAGAGCAACTACGAGCAGTACTTC.

CDR3 DNA sequence: TGTGCCAGCAGCTTAGATCACACAGGAAGACTAGCGGGAGTAGGGGGGGAGCAGTTCTTC. Its translation is CASSLDHTGRLAGVGGEQFF. V and J are TRBV11-2 and TRBJ2-1, with TRBD2 matching 12 bases. The CDR3 spans 20 residues. Germline CDR1 reads SGHAT; CDR2 reads FQNNGV. The V segment lost 0 bases and the J segment 10 bases; nucleotides outside the gene matches: 19.

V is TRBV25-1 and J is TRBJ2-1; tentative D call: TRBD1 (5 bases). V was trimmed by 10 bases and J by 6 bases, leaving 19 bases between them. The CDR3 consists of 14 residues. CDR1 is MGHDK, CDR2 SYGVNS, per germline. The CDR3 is CATTFRQGSNEQFF. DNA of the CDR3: TGTGCCACCACTTTTCGGCAGGGAAGCAATGAGCAGTTCTTC.

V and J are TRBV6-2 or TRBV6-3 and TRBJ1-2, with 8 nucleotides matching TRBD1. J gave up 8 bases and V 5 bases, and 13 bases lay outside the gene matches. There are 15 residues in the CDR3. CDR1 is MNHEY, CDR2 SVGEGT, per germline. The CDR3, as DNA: TGTGCCAGCAGTAACCCCCTCTTGACAGGGGTAGGCTACACCTTC. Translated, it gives CASSNPLLTGVGYTF.

The CDR3 DNA follows: TGTGCCAGTAGTTCACTCGATCCGGGACTCCGAGGGGAGACCCAGTACTTC. Translated, it gives CASSSLDPGLRGETQYF. The chain joins TRBV19 to TRBJ2-5, with D perhaps TRBD2 (6 bases). Trimming cost V 5 bases and J 5 bases, with 24 bases left between them. CDR1 and CDR2 from the germline V gene are LNHDA and SQIVND (reference sequence). This CDR3 contains 17 residues.

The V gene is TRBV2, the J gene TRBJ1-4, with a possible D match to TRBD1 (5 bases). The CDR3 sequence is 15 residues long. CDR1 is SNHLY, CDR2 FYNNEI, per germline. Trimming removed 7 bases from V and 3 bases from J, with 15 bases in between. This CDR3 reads CASNRGGFPNEKLFF. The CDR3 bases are TGTGCCAGCAACCGGGGGGGATTCCCTAATGAAAAACTGTTTTTT.

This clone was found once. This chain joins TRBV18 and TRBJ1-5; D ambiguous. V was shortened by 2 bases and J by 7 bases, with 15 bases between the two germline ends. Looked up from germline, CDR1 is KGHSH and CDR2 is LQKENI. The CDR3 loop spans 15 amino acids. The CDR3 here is CASSPFSQEFQPQHF. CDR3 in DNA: TGTGCCAGCTCACCATTCAGCCAGGAATTCCAGCCCCAGCATTTT.